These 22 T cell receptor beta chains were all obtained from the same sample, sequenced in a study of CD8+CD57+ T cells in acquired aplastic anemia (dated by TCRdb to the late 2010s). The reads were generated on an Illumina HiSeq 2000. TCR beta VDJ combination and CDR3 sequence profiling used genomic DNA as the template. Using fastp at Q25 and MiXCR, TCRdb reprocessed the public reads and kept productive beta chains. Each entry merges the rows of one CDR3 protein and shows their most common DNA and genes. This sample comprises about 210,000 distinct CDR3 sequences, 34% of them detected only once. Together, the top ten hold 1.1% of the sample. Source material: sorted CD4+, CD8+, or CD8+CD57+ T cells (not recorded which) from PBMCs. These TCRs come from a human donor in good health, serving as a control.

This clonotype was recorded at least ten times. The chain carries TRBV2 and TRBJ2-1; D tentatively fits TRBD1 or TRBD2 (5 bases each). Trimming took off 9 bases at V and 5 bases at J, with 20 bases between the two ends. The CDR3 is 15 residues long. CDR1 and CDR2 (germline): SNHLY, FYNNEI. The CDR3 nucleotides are TGTGCCAGTAAACTTACCGGGACCCCGGACAATGAGCAGTTCTTC. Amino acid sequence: CASKLTGTPDNEQFF.

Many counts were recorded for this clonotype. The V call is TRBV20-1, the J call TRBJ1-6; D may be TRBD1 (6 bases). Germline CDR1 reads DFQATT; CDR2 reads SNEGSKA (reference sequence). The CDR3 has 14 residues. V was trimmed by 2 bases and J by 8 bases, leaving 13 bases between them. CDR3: CSARYGTHDSPLHF. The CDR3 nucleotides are TGCAGTGCTAGATACGGGACACATGATTCACCCCTCCACTTT.

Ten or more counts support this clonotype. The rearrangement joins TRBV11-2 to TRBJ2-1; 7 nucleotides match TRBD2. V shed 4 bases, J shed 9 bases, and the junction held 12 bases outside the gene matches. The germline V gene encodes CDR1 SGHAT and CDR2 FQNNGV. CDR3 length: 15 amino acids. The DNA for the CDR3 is TGTGCCAGCAGCTCACCAGGTACTAGCGCTGGTGAGCAGTTCTTC. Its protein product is CASSSPGTSAGEQFF. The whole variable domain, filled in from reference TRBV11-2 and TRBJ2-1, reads EAGVAQSPRYKIIEKRQSVAFWCNPISGHATLYWYQQILGQGPKLLIQFQNNGVVDDSQLPKDRFSAERLKGVDSTLKIQPAKLEDSAVYLCASSSPGTSAGEQFFGPGTRLTVL.

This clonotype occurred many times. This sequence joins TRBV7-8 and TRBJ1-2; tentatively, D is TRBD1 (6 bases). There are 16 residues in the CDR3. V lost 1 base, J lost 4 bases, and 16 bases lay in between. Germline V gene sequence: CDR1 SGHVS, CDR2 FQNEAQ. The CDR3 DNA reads TGTGCCAGCAGCTTAGGGGCAGACAGGTTAACCTATGGCTACACCTTC. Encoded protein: CASSLGADRLTYGYTF.

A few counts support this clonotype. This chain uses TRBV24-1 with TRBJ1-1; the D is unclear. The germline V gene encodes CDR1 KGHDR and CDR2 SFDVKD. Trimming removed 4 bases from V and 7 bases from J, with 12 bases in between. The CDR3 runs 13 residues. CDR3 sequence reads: CATSDQDRVEAFF. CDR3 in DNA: TGTGCCACCAGTGACCAAGATAGGGTTGAAGCTTTCTTT.

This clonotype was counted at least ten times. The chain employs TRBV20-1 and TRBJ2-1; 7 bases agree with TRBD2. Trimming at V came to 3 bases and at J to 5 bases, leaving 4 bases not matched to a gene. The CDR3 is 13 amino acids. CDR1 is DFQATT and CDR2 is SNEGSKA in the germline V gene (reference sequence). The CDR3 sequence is CSARLADNNEQFF. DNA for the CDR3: TGCAGTGCTAGGCTAGCGGATAACAATGAGCAGTTCTTC.

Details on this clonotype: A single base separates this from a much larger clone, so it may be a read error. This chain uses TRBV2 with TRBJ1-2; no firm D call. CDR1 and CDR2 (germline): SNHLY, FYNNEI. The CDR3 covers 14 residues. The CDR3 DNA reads TGTGCCAGCAGTGAATATATAGAATCCTATGGCTACGCCTTC. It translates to CASSEYIESYGYAF.

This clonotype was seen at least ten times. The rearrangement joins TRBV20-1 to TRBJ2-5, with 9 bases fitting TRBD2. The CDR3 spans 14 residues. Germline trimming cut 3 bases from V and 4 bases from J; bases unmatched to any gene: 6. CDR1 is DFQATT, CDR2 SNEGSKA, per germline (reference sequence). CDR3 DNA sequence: TGCAGTGCTAGTCGCGGGGGGGCCTTAGAGACCCAGTACTTC. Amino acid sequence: CSASRGGALETQYF.

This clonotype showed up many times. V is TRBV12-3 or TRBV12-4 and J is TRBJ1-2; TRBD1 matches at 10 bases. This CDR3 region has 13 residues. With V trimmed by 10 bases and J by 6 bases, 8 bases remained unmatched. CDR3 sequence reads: CATRDRGRHGYTF. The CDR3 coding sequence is TGTGCCACCAGAGACAGGGGGCGACATGGCTACACCTTC.

The CDR3 protein is CSVHSGSGNTIYF. The CDR3 bases are TGCAGCGTGCACTCAGGGTCTGGAAACACCATATATTTT. J is TRBJ1-3 and V is TRBV29-1; tentative D call: TRBD1 (5 bases). The CDR3 is 13 amino acids. The V gene's germline CDR1 is SQVTM and CDR2 ANQGSEA. Trimming shortened V by 6 bases and J by 1 base, and 10 bases separated the two germline ends.

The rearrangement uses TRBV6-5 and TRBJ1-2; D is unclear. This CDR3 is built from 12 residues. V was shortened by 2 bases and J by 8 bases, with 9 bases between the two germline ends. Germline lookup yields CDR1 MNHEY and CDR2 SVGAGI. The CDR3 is CASSYNGRGYTF. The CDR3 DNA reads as TGTGCCAGCAGTTACAATGGTCGGGGCTACACCTTC.

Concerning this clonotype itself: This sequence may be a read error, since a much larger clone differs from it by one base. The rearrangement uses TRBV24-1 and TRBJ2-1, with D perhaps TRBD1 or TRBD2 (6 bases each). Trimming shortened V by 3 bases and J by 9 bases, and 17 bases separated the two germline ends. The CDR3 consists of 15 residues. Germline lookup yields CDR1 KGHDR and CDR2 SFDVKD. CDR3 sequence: CATSDLGGARSEQFF. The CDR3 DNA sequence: TGTGCCACCAGTGATCTGGGGGGCGCGAGGAGTGAGCAGTTCTTC.

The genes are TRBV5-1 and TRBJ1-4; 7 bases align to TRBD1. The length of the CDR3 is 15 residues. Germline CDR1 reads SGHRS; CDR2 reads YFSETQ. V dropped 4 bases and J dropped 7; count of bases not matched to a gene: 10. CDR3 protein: CASSAAGGGGEKLFF. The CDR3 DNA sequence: TGCGCCAGCAGCGCCGCAGGGGGTGGTGGTGAAAAACTGTTTTTT.

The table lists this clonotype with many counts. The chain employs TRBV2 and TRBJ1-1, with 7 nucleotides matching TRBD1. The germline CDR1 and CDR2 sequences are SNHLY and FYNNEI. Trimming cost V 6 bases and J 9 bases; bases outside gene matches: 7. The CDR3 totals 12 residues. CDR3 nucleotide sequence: TGTGCCAGCAGGCCTCCGGGACAGCAAGCTTTCTTT. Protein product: CASRPPGQQAFF.

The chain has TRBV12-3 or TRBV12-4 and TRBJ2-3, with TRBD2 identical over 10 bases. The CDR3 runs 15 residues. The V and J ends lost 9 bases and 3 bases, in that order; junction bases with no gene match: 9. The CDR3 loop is CASVQLAGVTDTQYF. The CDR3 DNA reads TGTGCCAGTGTCCAGCTAGCGGGGGTGACAGATACGCAGTATTTT.

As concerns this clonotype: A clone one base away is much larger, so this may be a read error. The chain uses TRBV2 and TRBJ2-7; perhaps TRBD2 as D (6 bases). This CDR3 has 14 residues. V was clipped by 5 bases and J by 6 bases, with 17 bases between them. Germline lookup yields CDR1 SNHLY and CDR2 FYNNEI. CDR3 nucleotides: TGTGCCAGCAGTTTCGCGGGAAGGCCGGGCGAGCAGTACTTC. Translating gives CASSFAGRPGEQYF.

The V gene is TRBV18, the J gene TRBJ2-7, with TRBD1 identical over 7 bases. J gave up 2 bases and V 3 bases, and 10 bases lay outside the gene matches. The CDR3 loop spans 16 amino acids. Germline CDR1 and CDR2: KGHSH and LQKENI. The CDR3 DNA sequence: TGTGCCAGCTCACCCCCGAAACCGACAGGGACCTACGAGCAGTACTTC. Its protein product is CASSPPKPTGTYEQYF.

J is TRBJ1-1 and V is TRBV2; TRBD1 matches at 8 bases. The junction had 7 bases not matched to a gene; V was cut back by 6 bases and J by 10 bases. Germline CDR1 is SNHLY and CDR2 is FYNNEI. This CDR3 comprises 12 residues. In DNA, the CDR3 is TGTGCCAGCAGGAGGACAGGGCGTGGAGCTTTCTTT. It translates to CASRRTGRGAFF. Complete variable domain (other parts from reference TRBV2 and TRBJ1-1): EPEVTQTPSHQVTQMGQEVILRCVPISNHLYFYWYRQILGQKVEFLVSFYNNEISEKSEIFDDQFSVERPDGSNFTLKIRSTKLEDSAMYFCASRRTGRGAFFGQGTRLTVV.

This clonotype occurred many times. The CDR3 nucleotides are TGTGCCAGCAGTGCCATGGGGACTCCTTACAATGAGCAGTTCTTC. Translation: CASSAMGTPYNEQFF. V and J are TRBV2 and TRBJ2-1, with D possibly matching TRBD2 (6 bases). Trimming stripped 4 bases from V and 4 bases from J, with 14 bases between. This CDR3 is 15 amino acids long. CDR1 SNHLY and CDR2 FYNNEI come from the germline V gene.

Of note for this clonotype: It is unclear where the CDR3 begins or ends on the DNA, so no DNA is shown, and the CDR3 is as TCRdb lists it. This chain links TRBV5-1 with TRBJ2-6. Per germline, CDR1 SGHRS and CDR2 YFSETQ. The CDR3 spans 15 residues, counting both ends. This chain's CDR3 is CASSLVGSGANVQTF.

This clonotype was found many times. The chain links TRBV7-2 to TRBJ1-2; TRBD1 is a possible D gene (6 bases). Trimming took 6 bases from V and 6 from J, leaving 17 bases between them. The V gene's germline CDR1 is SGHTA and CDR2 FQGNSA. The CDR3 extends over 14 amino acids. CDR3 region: CASSPSGDVNGYTF. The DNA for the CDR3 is TGTGCCAGCAGTCCATCAGGGGACGTAAATGGCTACACCTTC.

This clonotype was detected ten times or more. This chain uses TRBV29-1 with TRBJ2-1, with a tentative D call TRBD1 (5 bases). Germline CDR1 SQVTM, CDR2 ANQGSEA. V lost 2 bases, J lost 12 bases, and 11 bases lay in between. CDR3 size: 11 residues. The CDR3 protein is CSVEPGRGQFF. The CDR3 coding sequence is TGCAGCGTTGAACCAGGGCGCGGGCAGTTCTTC.